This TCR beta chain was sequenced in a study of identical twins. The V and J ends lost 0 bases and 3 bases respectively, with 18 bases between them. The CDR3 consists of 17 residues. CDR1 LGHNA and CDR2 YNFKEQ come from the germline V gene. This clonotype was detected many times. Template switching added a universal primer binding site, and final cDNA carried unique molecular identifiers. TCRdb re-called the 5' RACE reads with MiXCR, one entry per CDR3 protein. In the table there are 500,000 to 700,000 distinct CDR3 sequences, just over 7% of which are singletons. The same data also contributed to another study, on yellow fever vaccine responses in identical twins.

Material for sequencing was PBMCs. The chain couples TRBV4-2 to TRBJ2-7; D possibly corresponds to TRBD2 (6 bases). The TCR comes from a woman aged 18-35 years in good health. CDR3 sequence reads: CASSQELGAGMIYEQYF. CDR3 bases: TGTGCCAGCAGCCAAGAATTAGGGGCGGGGATGATCTACGAGCAGTACTTC.